This entry lists 10 T cell receptor beta chains sequenced from one sample in a study of blood T cells in healthy people across ages. The second PCR ran about 6 to 11 cycles with a sample-barcoded 5' primer and J-beta primers. TCRdb used MiXCR to reprocess the 5' RACE reads, holding one entry per CDR3 protein. The sample has approximately 760,000 distinct CDR3 sequences, 20% to 30% seen once. These same data were also listed under a study on T cells of mothers and their children.

The sample taken for sequencing was blood. These receptors all come from a boy between 10 and 17 years old in good health.

The rearrangement uses TRBV9 and TRBJ2-7; D may be TRBD1 (6 bases). Deletions cut 4 bases from V and 6 bases from J, with 14 bases between. The CDR3 extends over 13 amino acids. Germline CDR1 SGDLS, CDR2 YYNGEE. CDR3 DNA sequence: TGTGCCAGCAGCCGCGGACAGTATCCCGAGCAGTACTTC. Residues: CASSRGQYPEQYF.

In its sample, this clonotype was seen a few times. The chain carries TRBV4-1 and TRBJ2-4, with no clear D. V lost 1 base to trimming and J lost 1 base, with 5 bases between them. The CDR3 is 14 amino acids. CDR1 is MGHRA, CDR2 YSYEKL, per germline. CDR3 DNA: TGCGCCAGCAGCCAAGTAGGGGCCAAAAACATTCAGTACTTC. This translates into CASSQVGAKNIQYF.

The chain couples TRBV5-4 to TRBJ2-1; TRBD1 might be the D (6 bases). CDR1 and CDR2 (germline): SGHNT, YYREEE (reference sequence). The CDR3 has 13 residues. V lost 4 bases and J lost 6, with 11 bases in between. CDR3 loop: CASSRTELNEQFF. CDR3 in DNA: TGTGCCAGCAGCCGGACAGAACTCAATGAGCAGTTCTTC.

The chain's CDR3 is CASSPPGALRPSWGYGYTF. The CDR3 region has the DNA TGTGCCAGCAGCCCGCCAGGCGCTTTAAGACCCTCCTGGGGCTATGGCTACACCTTC. This chain links TRBV13 with TRBJ1-2; D remains unclear. In germline, CDR1 is PRHDT, CDR2 FYEKMQ (reference sequence). CDR3 length equals 19 residues. V was cut by 5 bases and J by 4 bases, with 29 bases left in between.

This clonotype was observed many times. This rearrangement joins TRBV3-1 to TRBJ2-5; 9 nucleotides agree with TRBD2. The germline V gene has CDR1 LGHDT and CDR2 YNNKEL (reference sequence). This CDR3 region has 13 residues. V was pared by 10 bases and J by 5 bases, with 8 bases of the junction left unmatched. Here the CDR3 reads CATRSGGTETQYF. For the CDR3, the DNA is TGTGCCACCCGGAGCGGGGGGACGGAGACCCAGTACTTC.

V usage is TRBV6-5 and J usage is TRBJ2-1; D is perhaps TRBD1 (6 bases). Trimming stripped 0 bases from V and 5 bases from J, with 8 bases between. CDR1 MNHEY and CDR2 SVGAGI come from the germline V gene. The CDR3 consists of 14 residues. CDR3 in amino acids: CASSYSSGDNEQFF. Written as DNA, the CDR3 is TGTGCCAGCAGTTACTCGTCAGGGGACAATGAGCAGTTCTTC.

The chain combines TRBV5-5 with TRBJ2-5, with D possibly TRBD1 on 5 matching bases. The end of the DNA aligns better with TRBJ2-7, so the J call may be wrong. This CDR3 contains 16 residues. Germline V CDR1 and CDR2: SGHKS, YYEKEE (reference sequence). CDR3 region: CASSHSAGNPSYEQYF. CDR3 sequence (DNA): TGTGCCAGCAGCCATTCCGCAGGGAACCCCTCCTACGAGCAGTACTTC.

This clonotype was found a few times. V and J are TRBV24-1 and TRBJ2-5; D is unresolved. With 0 bases removed from V and 5 bases from J, the gap between germline ends came to 6 bases. The CDR3 extends over 13 amino acids. Germline loops: CDR1 KGHDR, CDR2 SFDVKD. The CDR3 spells CATSDLDGETQYF. The CDR3 nucleotides are TGTGCCACCAGTGATTTGGACGGGGAGACCCAGTACTTC.

The chain carries TRBV7-8 and TRBJ2-2; D is possibly TRBD2 (7 bases). V lost 5 bases and J 10 bases, leaving 14 bases between the germline ends. This CDR3 comprises 13 residues. Germline-derived CDR1 and CDR2 are SGHVS and FQNEAQ. In DNA, the CDR3 is TGTGCCAGCAGCGCATTAGGGGGGGAGGAGCTGTTTTTT. Translating gives CASSALGGEELFF.

V usage is TRBV7-2 and J usage is TRBJ1-2, with 9 bases fitting TRBD1. The CDR3 has 14 amino acids. From germline, CDR1 is SGHTA and CDR2 FQGNSA. The ends lost 5 bases at V and 9 bases at J; junction bases unmatched: 10. The CDR3 loop reads CASSPARDRESYTF. For the CDR3, the DNA is TGTGCCAGCAGCCCCGCCCGGGACAGGGAGAGCTACACCTTC.